Listed below are T cell receptor beta chains from one sample, sequenced in a study of blood T cell repertoires in COVID-19. The method was immunoSEQ multiplex PCR; TCRdb's version includes in-frame clones alone and lacks a portion of them. The data hold some 14,000 clones, with around 74% observed a single time. What was sequenced was peripheral blood. The receptors come from a woman at least 80 years old with acute or convalescent COVID-19. CDR3s include the opening cysteine and the closing phenylalanine or tryptophan. The order of the fields is J gene, CDR3 length, clone size, V gene, CDR3 protein. Rows may omit the clone size; those that give it use once, few, many or a size class.

TRBJ2-1	15	few	TRBV7-3	CASSLRQGAFNEQFF
TRBJ1-2	13	.	TRBV10-3	CAISEGPGNGYTF
TRBJ1-3	14	few	TRBV6-2/TRBV6-3	CASSYRGFGNTIYF
TRBJ2-1	12	.	TRBV5-4	CASSRQDNEQFF
TRBJ1-4	15	.	TRBV3-1/TRBV3-2	CASSQAPAGEEKLFF
TRBJ2-5	12	.	TRBV2	CASTDRGETQYF
TRBJ1-4	16	.	TRBV4-1	CASSQQPNRQGGKLFF
TRBJ2-7	14	.	TRBV19	CASSTGQGTYEQYF
TRBJ2-1	14	.	TRBV5-1	CASSLGQVDNEQFF
TRBJ2-5	15	.	TRBV4-2	CASSQGTPGQETQYF
TRBJ2-7	14	.	TRBV5-1	CASRSLAGPGEQYF
TRBJ2-5	14	.	TRBV5-4	CASSLGLAEQTQYF
TRBJ1-5	14	.	TRBV7-8	CASSLLGPNQPQHF
TRBJ1-4	13	.	TRBV7-9	CATDGGQGEKLFF
TRBJ2-1	15	many	TRBV2	CARHLAPITYNEQFF
TRBJ2-1	18	.	TRBV9	CASSVELLTSSSYNEQFF
TRBJ1-5	13	few	TRBV2	CASSTYSNQPQHF
TRBJ1-3	15	.	TRBV5-5	CASSLDAGLGNTIYF
TRBJ2-1	13	.	TRBV10-3	CAISESNGYEQFF
TRBJ1-5	14	.	TRBV15	CATSRGGGDQPQHF
TRBJ1-1	14	.	TRBV5-5	CASSTGTLNTEAFF
TRBJ2-5	13	.	TRBV28	CATEQGLQETQYF
TRBJ1-2	16	once	TRBV3-1/TRBV3-2	CASSQDLRTGGYGYTF
TRBJ1-3	12	.	TRBV3-1/TRBV3-2	CASSQDPGTIYF
TRBJ2-6	23	.	TRBV9	CASSVSRETSGGLKHSGANVLTF
TRBJ2-1	13	.	TRBV12-3/TRBV12-4	CASSFTDIDEQFF
TRBJ1-4	15	.	TRBV5-1	CASSSTGGQGEKLFF
TRBJ1-1	16	.	TRBV16	CASSQLVTGKGTEAFF
TRBJ2-7	13	.	TRBV7-8	CASSPALRVAQYF
TRBJ1-3	15	.	TRBV4-2	CASSQDPGSGNTIYF
TRBJ2-1	16	.	TRBV9	CAGSVVGHSALDEQFF
TRBJ2-4	20	once	TRBV11-2	CASSLEGPLAGILAKNIQYF
TRBJ2-7	13	.	TRBV11-2	CASSFLGAYEQYF
TRBJ2-2	13	.	TRBV9	CASSSTFSGELFF
TRBJ2-2	13	.	TRBV3-1/TRBV3-2	CASTLGGTGELFF
TRBJ2-1	15	.	TRBV10-3	CAIRLSGSSYNEQFF
TRBJ2-7	15	few	TRBV18	CASSPPTQGAGEQYF